The T cell receptor (beta chain) under discussion was sequenced for a study of blood T cells in healthy people across ages. Study-wide findings and caveats: It was held that the diversity estimates obtained from one million T cells were underestimates.

With 0 bases removed from V and 6 bases from J, the gap between germline ends came to 15 bases. The CDR3 contains 16 residues. The germline CDR1 and CDR2 sequences are LGHNA and YNFKEQ. A second PCR of about 6 to 11 cycles used a sample-barcoded 5' primer and a J-beta primer mix. Each cDNA molecule, via a template-switch adaptor with 12 random nucleotides, was tagged. TCRdb recomputed calls from the 5' RACE reads with MiXCR, one row per CDR3 protein. This table holds 850,000 to 1,000,000 distinct CDR3 sequences, 51% found once. As for this clonotype: Antigen: not known.

V and J are TRBV4-2 and TRBJ2-1; D might be TRBD2 (7 bases). The receptor's source is a woman aged 55-75 years in good health. The specimen was blood. Written as DNA, the CDR3 is TGTGCCAGCAGCCAAGATGGAGGGGGGGGGTCCAATGAGCAGTTCTTC. Translating gives CASSQDGGGGSNEQFF.